There are a few counts of the clone carrying this T cell receptor beta chain. Antigen specificity is unknown. The data stem from a study of vaccination and CD4 T cells after COVID-19. The treatment here: roughly ten-day PBMC culture with coronavirus spike peptide pools or control peptides (ViraFEST assay). The CDR3 length is 15 residues. The germline V gene has CDR1 SEHNR and CDR2 FQNEAQ (reference sequence). V dropped 5 bases and J dropped 3; count of bases not matched to a gene: 5. Findings and caveats of the study: In convalescent patients, 304 of 307 vaccine-specific clones were spike mono-reactive.

The Oncomine TCR Beta short-read assay sequenced DNA from cultured CD4+ T cells. TCRdb re-analysed the PCR reads in MiXCR, keeping a single row per CDR3 protein. The data contain under 30,000 distinct CDR3 sequences, roughly 44% of them seen just once; the ten biggest clones take up 6% to 9%. This clonotype originated in a human donor who had recovered from COVID-19. The V and J genes are TRBV7-9 and TRBJ1-5, with 9 bases aligning to TRBD1. Sequenced: CD4+ T cells from blood, cultured in vitro. CDR3 residues: CASSRGTGNNQPQHF. The CDR3 region has the DNA TGTGCCAGCAGCCGCGGGACAGGGAACAATCAGCCCCAGCATTTT.